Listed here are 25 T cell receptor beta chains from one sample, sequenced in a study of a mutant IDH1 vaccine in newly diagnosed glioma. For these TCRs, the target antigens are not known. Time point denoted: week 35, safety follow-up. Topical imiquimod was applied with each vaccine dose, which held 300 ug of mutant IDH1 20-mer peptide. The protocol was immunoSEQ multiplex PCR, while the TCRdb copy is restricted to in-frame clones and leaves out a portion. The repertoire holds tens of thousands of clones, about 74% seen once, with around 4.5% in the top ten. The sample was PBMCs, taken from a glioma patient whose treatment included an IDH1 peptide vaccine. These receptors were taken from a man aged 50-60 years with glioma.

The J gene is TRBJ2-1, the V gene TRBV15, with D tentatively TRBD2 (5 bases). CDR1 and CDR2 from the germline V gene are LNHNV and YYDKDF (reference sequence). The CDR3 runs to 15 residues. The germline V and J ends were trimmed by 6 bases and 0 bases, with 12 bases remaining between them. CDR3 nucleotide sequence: TGTGCCACCAGTAGCGCGCCGAGCTCCTACAATGAGCAGTTCTTC. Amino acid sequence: CATSSAPSSYNEQFF.

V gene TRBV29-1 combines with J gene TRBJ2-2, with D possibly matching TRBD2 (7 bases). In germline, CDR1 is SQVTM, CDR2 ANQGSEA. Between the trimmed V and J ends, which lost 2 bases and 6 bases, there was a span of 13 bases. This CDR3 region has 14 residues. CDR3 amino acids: CSVESQGRAGELFF. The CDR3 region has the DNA TGCAGCGTTGAAAGTCAGGGGAGGGCCGGGGAGCTGTTTTTT.

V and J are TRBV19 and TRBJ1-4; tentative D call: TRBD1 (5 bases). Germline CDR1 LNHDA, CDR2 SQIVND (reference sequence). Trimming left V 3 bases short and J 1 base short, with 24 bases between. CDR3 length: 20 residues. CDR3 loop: CASSILPTLGGSETNEKLFF. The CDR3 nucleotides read TGTGCCAGTAGTATCCTACCTACCCTGGGGGGATCCGAAACTAATGAAAAACTGTTTTTT.

The CDR3 sequence: CASSRDRGGNTIYF. DNA for the CDR3: TGTGCCAGCAGCCGTGACAGGGGTGGAAACACCATATATTTT. V gene TRBV5-4 combines with J gene TRBJ1-3, with TRBD1 matching over 8 bases. The length of the CDR3 is 14 residues. Per the germline V gene, CDR1 is SGHNT and CDR2 is YYREEE (reference sequence). V dropped 4 bases and J dropped 3; count of bases not matched to a gene: 3.

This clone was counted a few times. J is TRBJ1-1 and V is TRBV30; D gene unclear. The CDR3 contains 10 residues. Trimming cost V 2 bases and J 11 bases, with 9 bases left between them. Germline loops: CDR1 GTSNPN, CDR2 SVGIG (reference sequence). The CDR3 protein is CAWSRNEAFF. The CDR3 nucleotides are TGTGCCTGGAGTCGGAACGAGGCTTTCTTT. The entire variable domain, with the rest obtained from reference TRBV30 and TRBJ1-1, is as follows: SQTIHQWPATLVQPVGSPLSLECTVEGTSNPNLYWYRQAAGRGLQLLFYSVGIGQISSEVPQNLSASRPQDRQFILSSKKLLLSDSGFYLCAWSRNEAFFGQGTRLTVV.

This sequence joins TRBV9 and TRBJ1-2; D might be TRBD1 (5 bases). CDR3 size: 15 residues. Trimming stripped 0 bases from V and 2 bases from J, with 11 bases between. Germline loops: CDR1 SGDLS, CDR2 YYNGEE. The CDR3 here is CASSVADILNYGYTF. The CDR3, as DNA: TGTGCCAGCAGCGTAGCGGACATTCTCAACTATGGCTACACCTTC. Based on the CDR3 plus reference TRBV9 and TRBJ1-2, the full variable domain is DSGVTQTPKHLITATGQRVTLRCSPRSGDLSVYWYQQSLDQGLQFLIQYYNGEERAKGNILERFSAQQFPDLHSELNLSSLELGDSALYFCASSVADILNYGYTFGSGTRLTVV.

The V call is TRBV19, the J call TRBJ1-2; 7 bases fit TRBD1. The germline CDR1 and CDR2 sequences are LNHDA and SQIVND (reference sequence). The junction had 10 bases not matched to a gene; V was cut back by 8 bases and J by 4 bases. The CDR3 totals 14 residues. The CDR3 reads CASGRGGRVYGYTF. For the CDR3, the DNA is TGTGCCAGTGGACGAGGGGGCCGAGTCTATGGCTACACCTTC.

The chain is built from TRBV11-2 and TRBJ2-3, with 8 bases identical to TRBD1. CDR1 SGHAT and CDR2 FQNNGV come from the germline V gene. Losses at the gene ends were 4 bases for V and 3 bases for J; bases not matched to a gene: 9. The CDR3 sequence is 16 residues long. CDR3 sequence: CASSSGNRGWTDTQYF. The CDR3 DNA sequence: TGTGCCAGCAGCTCCGGGAACAGGGGGTGGACAGATACGCAGTATTTT.

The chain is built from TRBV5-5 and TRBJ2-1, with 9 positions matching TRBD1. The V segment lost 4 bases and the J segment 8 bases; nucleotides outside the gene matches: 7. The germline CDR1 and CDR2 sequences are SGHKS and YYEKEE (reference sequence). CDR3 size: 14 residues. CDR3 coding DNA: TGTGCCAGCAGCCTTGACAGGGGGTACTATGAGCAGTTCTTC. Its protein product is CASSLDRGYYEQFF.

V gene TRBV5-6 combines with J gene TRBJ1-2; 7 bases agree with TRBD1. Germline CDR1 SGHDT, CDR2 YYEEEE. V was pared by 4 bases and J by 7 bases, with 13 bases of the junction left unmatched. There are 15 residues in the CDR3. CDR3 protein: CASSLRAGGLGGYTF. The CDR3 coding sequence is TGTGCCAGCAGCCTGCGCGCAGGGGGGCTCGGTGGCTACACCTTC. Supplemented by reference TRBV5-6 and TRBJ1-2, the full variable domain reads DAGVTQSPTHLIKTRGQQVTLRCSPKSGHDTVSWYQQALGQGPQFIFQYYEEEERQRGNFPDRFSGHQFPNYSSELNVNALLLGDSALYLCASSLRAGGLGGYTFGSGTRLTVV.

Here the CDR3 DNA reads TGTGCCAGTTCTCGAACCGGGACAGGGGGGAATCAGCCCCAGCATTTT. Protein: CASSRTGTGGNQPQHF. The chain uses TRBV19 and TRBJ1-5; TRBD1 matches 11 bases. CDR3 length equals 16 residues. The germline CDR1 and CDR2 sequences are LNHDA and SQIVND (reference sequence). The junction had 10 bases not matched to a gene; V was cut back by 8 bases and J by 4 bases.

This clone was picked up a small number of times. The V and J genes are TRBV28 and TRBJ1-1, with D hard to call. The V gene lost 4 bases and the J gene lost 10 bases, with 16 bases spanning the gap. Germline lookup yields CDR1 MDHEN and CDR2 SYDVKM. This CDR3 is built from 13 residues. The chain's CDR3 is CASSYPQAGGAFF. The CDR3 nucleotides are TGTGCCAGCAGTTACCCCCAGGCGGGAGGAGCTTTCTTT.

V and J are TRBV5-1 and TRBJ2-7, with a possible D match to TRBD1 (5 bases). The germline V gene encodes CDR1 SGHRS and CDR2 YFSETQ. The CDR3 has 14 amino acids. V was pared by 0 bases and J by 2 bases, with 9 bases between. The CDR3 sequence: CASSLVEGAYEQYF. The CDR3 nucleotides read TGCGCCAGCAGCTTGGTTGAAGGGGCCTACGAGCAGTACTTC.

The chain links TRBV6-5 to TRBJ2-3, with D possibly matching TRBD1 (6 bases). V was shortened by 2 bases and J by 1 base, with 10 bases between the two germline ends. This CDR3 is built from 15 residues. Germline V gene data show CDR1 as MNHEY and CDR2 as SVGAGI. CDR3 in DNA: TGTGCCAGCAGTTACCCACAGGGAGGCACAGATACGCAGTATTTT. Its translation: CASSYPQGGTDTQYF.

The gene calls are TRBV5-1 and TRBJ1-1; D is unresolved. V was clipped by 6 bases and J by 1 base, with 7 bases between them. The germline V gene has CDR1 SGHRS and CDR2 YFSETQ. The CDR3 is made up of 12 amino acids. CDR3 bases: TGCGCCAGCACACCAGGGAACACTGAAGCTTTCTTT. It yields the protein CASTPGNTEAFF.

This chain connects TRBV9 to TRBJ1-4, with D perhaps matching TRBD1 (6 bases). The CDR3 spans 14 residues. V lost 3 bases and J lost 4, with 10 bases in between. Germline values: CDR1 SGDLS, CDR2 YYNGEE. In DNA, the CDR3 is TGTGCCAGCAGCGCCGGGACACTTAATGAAAAACTGTTTTTT. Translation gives CASSAGTLNEKLFF.

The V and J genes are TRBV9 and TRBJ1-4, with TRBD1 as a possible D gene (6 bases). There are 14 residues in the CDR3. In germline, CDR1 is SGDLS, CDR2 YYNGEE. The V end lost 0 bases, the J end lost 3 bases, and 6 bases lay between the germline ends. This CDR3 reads CASSVGGPNEKLFF. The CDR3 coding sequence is TGTGCCAGCAGCGTAGGGGGGCCTAATGAAAAACTGTTTTTT. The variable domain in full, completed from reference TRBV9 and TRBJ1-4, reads DSGVTQTPKHLITATGQRVTLRCSPRSGDLSVYWYQQSLDQGLQFLIQYYNGEERAKGNILERFSAQQFPDLHSELNLSSLELGDSALYFCASSVGGPNEKLFFGSGTQLSVL.

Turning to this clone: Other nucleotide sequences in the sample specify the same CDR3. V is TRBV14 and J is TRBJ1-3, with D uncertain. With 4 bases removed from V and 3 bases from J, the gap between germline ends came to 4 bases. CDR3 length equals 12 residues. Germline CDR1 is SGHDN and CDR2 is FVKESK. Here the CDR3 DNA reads TGTGCCAGCAGCCCTAGTGGAAACACCATATATTTT. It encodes CASSPSGNTIYF.

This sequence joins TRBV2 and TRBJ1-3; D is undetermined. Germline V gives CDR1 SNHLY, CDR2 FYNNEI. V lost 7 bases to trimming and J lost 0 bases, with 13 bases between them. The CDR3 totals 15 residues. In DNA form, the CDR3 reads TGTGCCAGCACCACCGACGCTGTCTCTGGAAACACCATATATTTT. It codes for CASTTDAVSGNTIYF.

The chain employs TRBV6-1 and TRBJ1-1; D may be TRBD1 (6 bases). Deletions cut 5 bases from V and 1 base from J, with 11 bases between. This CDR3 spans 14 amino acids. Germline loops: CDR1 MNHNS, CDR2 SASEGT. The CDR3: CASSPMGQNTEAFF. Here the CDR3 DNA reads TGTGCCAGCAGTCCCATGGGACAGAACACTGAAGCTTTCTTT.

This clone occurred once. CDR3 loop: CASRAMQGDNQPQHF. In nucleotides, the CDR3 is TGTGCCAGCAGAGCGATGCAGGGAGACAATCAGCCCCAGCATTTT. This rearrangement joins TRBV6-1 to TRBJ1-5; D perhaps matches TRBD1 (5 bases). Germline CDR1 is MNHNS and CDR2 is SASEGT. The CDR3 runs 15 residues. V was shortened by 6 bases and J by 3 bases, with 15 bases between the two germline ends.

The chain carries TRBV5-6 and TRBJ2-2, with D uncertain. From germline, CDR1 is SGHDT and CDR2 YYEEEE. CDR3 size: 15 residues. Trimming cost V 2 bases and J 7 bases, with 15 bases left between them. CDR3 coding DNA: TGTGCCAGCAGCTTACCGCGCCGTAGGGACGGGGAGCTGTTTTTT. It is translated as CASSLPRRRDGELFF.

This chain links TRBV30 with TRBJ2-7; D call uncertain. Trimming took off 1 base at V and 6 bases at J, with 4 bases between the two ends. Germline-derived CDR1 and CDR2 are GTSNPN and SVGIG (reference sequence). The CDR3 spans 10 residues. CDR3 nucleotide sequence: TGTGCCTGGAGTGGGAGCGAGCAGTACTTC. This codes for CAWSGSEQYF.

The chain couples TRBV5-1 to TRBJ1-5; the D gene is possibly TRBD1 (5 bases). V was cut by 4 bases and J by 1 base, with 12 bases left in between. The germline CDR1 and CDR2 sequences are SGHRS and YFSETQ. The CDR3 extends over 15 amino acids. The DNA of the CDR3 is TGCGCCAGCAGCGAAATAACAGGAAGCAATCAGCCCCAGCATTTT. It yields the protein CASSEITGSNQPQHF.

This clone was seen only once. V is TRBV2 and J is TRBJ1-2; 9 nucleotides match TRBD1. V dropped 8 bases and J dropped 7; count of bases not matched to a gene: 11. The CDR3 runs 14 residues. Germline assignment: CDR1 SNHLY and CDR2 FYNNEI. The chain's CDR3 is CASLLGQGSGGYTF. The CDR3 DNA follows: TGTGCCAGCTTGCTGGGACAGGGAAGCGGTGGCTACACCTTC.